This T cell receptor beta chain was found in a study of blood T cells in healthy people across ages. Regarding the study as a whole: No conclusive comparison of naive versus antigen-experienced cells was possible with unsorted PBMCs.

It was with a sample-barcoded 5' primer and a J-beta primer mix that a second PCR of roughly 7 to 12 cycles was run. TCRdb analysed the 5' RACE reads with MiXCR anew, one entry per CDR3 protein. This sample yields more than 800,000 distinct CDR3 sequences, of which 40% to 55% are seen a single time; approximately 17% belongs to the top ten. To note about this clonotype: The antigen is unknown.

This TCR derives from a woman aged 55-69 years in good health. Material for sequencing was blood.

CDR3 nucleotides: TGCGCCAGCAGCCAAGGGCTAGGTAATTCACCCCTCCACTTT. This sequence encodes CASSQGLGNSPLHF. The chain is built from TRBV4-1 and TRBJ1-6, with no clear D. In germline, CDR1 is MGHRA, CDR2 YSYEKL. This CDR3 comprises 14 residues. With 1 base removed from V and 6 bases from J, the gap between germline ends came to 7 bases.